This TCR beta chain is from a study of beta chain features in type 1 diabetes. About the study: Age and gender were similar between patients and healthy donors, as were cell yields. There were 95 million to 110 million sorted cells examined across all samples.

V was trimmed by 4 bases and J by 0 bases, leaving 13 bases between them. Per germline, CDR1 SNHLY and CDR2 FYNNEI. This CDR3 is built from 16 residues. Points from the study as a whole: Moderately but significantly shorter TCRB CDR3s were found in Type 1 diabetes patients in all four CD4+ subsets. For TCRB rearrangement, an influence of HLA type remained unresolved here. TCRB repertoires of naive, central memory and Treg cells appeared more similar among patients than among healthy donors.

This clone was picked up a small number of times. Its antigen is not identified. Sequencing targeted expressed TCRB transcripts, as all isolated RNA had been reverse transcribed. Profiled with immunoSEQ multiplex PCR; TCRdb holds only in-frame clones, not every one. This repertoire shows about 340,000 clones, roughly 9% found once; its top ten account for 1%. The sample comprised central memory CD4+ T cells from blood. This chain links TRBV2 with TRBJ1-5; TRBD1 might be the D (5 bases). This TCR was recovered from a man under 40 with type 1 diabetes. The CDR3 protein is CASSVRRDNSNQPQHF. The CDR3 DNA follows: TGTGCCAGCAGTGTCCGCAGGGATAATAGCAATCAGCCCCAGCATTTT.